The present entry profiles one T cell receptor beta chain with its context. This clonotype showed up many times. The specificity of this receptor is unknown. Per-base qualities were not stored, and no clone one base away is much larger. This entry is derived from a study (dated by TCRdb to about 2015). Study-level background: Whether tumor-infiltrating Tregs in breast cancer are recruited from blood Tregs or converted in situ from other CD4+ T cell subsets was tested.

The V end loses 7 bases and the J end loses 5 bases, and a stretch of 17 bases separates them. The germline V gene encodes CDR1 LNHDA and CDR2 SQIVND (reference sequence). The CDR3 holds 14 amino acids from the cysteine to the phenylalanine. Only the CDR3 portion is preserved as DNA: 42 bases, with reading frame beginning at the first base. CD4+CD45RO+CD25- cells were isolated as memory CD4+ T cells. Tregs, naive and memory CD4+ T cells from tumor, blood and ipsilateral draining lymph nodes of 4 or 5 breast cancer patients underwent full-length TCR alpha and beta sequencing. Tumor tissue and lymph nodes obtained from ipsilateral axillary dissection were perfused with PBS, minced and then digested with collagenase I and hyaluronidase. FACS confirmed that the sorted cell populations were more than 90% pure. Full-length TCR variable regions were amplified by 5' RACE PCR with constant-region reverse primers, followed by semi-nested PCR with Nested Universal Primer A. Using the ReliaPrep RNA Cell Miniprep System, total RNA was extracted, and the SMARTer RACE 5'/3' Kit was then used to reverse transcribe the RNA into 5'RACE-ready cDNA. Multiplex adaptors were used to barcode the full-length TCR alpha and beta libraries, which were then sequenced on an Illumina MiSeq. For the original study's pipeline: For each of nine subset-tissue groups, sequencing data from the five patients were combined, and the groups were compared by unsupervised clustering of TCR gene usage. Repertoire similarity was calculated with the Morisita-Horn index, weighting shared sequences by their contribution to each repertoire. The raw public reads went through TCRdb reprocessing: fastp at Q25, MiXCR clone calling, in-frame beta chains kept. Rows merge per CDR3 protein into single entries with the most common DNA and genes. The V and J calls here are based on TCRdb, not the publication. In all, the sample holds several thousand distinct CDR3 sequences, and 36% of those were seen once. The ten biggest clones cover approximately 7% of the sample.

Study-wide conclusions, independent of this receptor: The greatest overlap of tumor-infiltrating Treg TCR alpha and beta sequences was observed with tumor naive CD4+ T cells, followed by blood naive CD4+ T cells. The TCR gene usage of tumor memory CD4+ T cells clustered together with blood and lymph node memory CD4+ cells and with lymph node naive CD4+ cells. The larger-cohort validation was restricted to a single TCR beta V-J rearrangement rather than whole repertoires.

The receptor was isolated from a female donor with breast cancer. Recombination joined TRBV19 with TRBJ2-5, with TRBD2 as a weak D call on 5 bases. The sequenced sample consisted of tumor-infiltrating memory CD4+ T cells sorted from the breast tumor. According to the study, the label for this sample's cell subset or site signals: memory CD4+ T cells, CD4+CD45RO+CD25-. The DNA sequence is given as TGTGCCAGTAAGACGGACCCTAGAGGGGAGACCCAGTACTTC. Its protein reads: CASKTDPRGETQYF. With the portions outside the CDR3 filled from the reference TRBV19 and TRBJ2-5 genes, the complete variable region becomes DGGITQSPKYLFRKEGQNVTLSCEQNLNHDAMYWYRQDPGQGLRLIYYSQIVNDFQKGDIAEGYSVSREKKESFPLTVTSAQKNPTAFYLCASKTDPRGETQYFGPGTRLLVL.